This TCR beta chain was recovered during a study of cytomegalovirus exposure and HLA in healthy donors. V was clipped by 4 bases and J by 7 bases; unmatched bases: 5. Germline loops: CDR1 MNHEY, CDR2 SMNVEV (reference sequence). The length of the CDR3 is 14 residues. Primers for the PCR totalled 60 Vbeta and 13 Jbeta. The data were produced by immunoSEQ multiplex PCR, yet TCRdb's version contains in-frame clones alone and is incomplete. Among more than 70,000 clones, more than 60% were seen once, and the ten largest hold 2.5% to 3%. The sequenced material came from PBMCs. The J gene is TRBJ2-1, the V gene TRBV27; the match to TRBD1 covers 9 bases. The receptor's source is a man aged 45 to 65 in good health and CMV-seropositive. Here the CDR3 reads CASSWDREGNEQFF. The CDR3 coding sequence is TGTGCCAGCAGTTGGGACAGGGAGGGGAATGAGCAGTTCTTC.